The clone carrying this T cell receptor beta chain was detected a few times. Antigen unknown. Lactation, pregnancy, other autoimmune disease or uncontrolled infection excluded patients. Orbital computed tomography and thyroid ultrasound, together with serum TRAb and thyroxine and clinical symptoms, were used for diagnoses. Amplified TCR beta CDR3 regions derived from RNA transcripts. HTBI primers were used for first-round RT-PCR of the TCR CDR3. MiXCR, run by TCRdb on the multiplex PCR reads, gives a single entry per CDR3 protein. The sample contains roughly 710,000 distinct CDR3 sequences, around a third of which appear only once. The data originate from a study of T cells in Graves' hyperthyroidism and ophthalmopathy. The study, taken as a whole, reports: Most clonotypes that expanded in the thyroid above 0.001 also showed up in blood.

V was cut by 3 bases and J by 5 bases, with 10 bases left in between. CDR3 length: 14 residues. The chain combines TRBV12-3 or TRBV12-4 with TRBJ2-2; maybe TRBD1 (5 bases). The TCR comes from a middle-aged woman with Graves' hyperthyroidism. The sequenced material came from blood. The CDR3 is CASSFAGYTGELFF. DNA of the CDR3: TGTGCCAGCAGTTTTGCAGGGTATACCGGGGAGCTGTTTTTT.